Detailed here is one TCR beta chain. Authors' data handling: It was from reference gene primer amplification that nucleated cell counts were estimated. The method was immunoSEQ multiplex PCR; TCRdb's version includes in-frame clones alone and lacks a portion of them. V and J calls and clone size are as listed in that table; D and trimming were resolved from the DNA. The table records 90,000 or so clones, less than 95% of them present only once. Germline V gene sequence: CDR1 PRHDT, CDR2 FYEKMQ (reference sequence). The CDR3 extends over 12 amino acids. With 5 bases removed from V and 5 bases from J, the gap between germline ends came to 7 bases. This entry comes from a study of blood T cell repertoires in COVID-19.

Sequenced: peripheral blood. This receptor was obtained from a man between 18 and 29 years old with COVID-19, enrolled during active disease. This chain uses TRBV13 with TRBJ1-5, with no clear D. The DNA of the CDR3 is TGTGCCAGCAGCGCGGGTGATCAGCCCCAGCATTTT. Amino acids: CASSAGDQPQHF. The whole variable domain, filled in from reference TRBV13 and TRBJ1-5, reads AAGVIQSPRHLIKEKRETATLKCYPIPRHDTVYWYQQGPGQDPQFLISFYEKMQSDKGSIPDRFSAQQFSDYHSELNMSSLELGDSALYFCASSAGDQPQHFGDGTRLSIL.